This T cell receptor beta chain came from a study of OX40 agonist ivuxolimab in advanced cancers. Overall study context: Previous treatment with anti-PD-1, anti-PD-L1 or anti-CTLA-4 therapy was allowed; about 37% had received some.

Profiling relied on immunoSEQ multiplex PCR, and the TCRdb table lists in-frame clones only, not all of them. The data show roughly 87,000 clones, with about 89% seen just once and roughly 8.4% held by the top ten. This CDR3 has 13 residues. Per the germline V gene, CDR1 is MGHRA and CDR2 is YSYEKL. Trimming left V 5 bases short and J 3 bases short, with 8 bases between. The rearrangement uses TRBV4-1 and TRBJ2-1; D is undetermined. Sample: CD4+ or CD8+ T cells sorted from blood, taken in a trial of the OX40 agonist ivuxolimab. The source is an adult with an advanced solid tumor such as melanoma, head and neck, liver or kidney cancer. The CDR3 DNA follows: TGCGCCAGCAGCTCAATAGGCTACAATGAGCAGTTCTTC. Encoded protein: CASSSIGYNEQFF.